These 9 T cell receptor beta chains were all obtained from the same sample, sequenced in a study of cytomegalovirus exposure and HLA in healthy donors. PCR used 60 Vbeta primers and 13 Jbeta primers. The repertoire was sequenced with immunoSEQ multiplex PCR; TCRdb's copy has only in-frame clones and lacks some. The sample lists around 120,000 clones, about 82% occurring once. The sample taken for sequencing was PBMCs. All receptors derive from a boy between 5 and 17 years old in good health and CMV-seronegative.

V and J are TRBV30 and TRBJ1-1; D is possibly TRBD1 (6 bases). The CDR3 loop spans 13 amino acids. The germline V gene encodes CDR1 GTSNPN and CDR2 SVGIG (reference sequence). V was trimmed by 3 bases and J by 2 bases, leaving 10 bases between them. The CDR3 DNA reads as TGTGCCTGGAGCGCAGGGGTTAACACTGAAGCTTTCTTT. Amino acid sequence: CAWSAGVNTEAFF.

The V call is TRBV5-1, the J call TRBJ2-1; 7 positions agree with TRBD1. CDR3 length: 13 amino acids. Looked up from germline, CDR1 is SGHRS and CDR2 is YFSETQ. V lost 0 bases and J lost 9; bases outside the gene matches: 3. The CDR3 nucleotides are TGCGCCAGCAGCTTGGAGGGGGCTGGTGAGCAGTTCTTC. It specifies CASSLEGAGEQFF. The full variable domain, in which reference TRBV5-1 and TRBJ2-1 provide the parts outside the CDR3, is KAGVTQTPRYLIKTRGQQVTLSCSPISGHRSVSWYQQTPGQGLQFLFEYFSETQRNKGNFPGRFSGRQFSNSRSEMNVSTLELGDSALYLCASSLEGAGEQFFGPGTRLTVL.

V usage is TRBV19 and J usage is TRBJ2-7; 7 positions match TRBD1. There are 13 residues in the CDR3. Germline V CDR1 and CDR2: LNHDA, SQIVND (reference sequence). Unmatched junction bases numbered 4, after V lost 5 bases and J lost 3 bases. The CDR3 here is CASSLGTDYEQYF. The CDR3 DNA sequence: TGTGCCAGTAGTCTAGGGACAGACTACGAGCAGTACTTC. The whole variable domain, remainder taken from reference TRBV19 and TRBJ2-7, is DGGITQSPKYLFRKEGQNVTLSCEQNLNHDAMYWYRQDPGQGLRLIYYSQIVNDFQKGDIAEGYSVSREKKESFPLTVTSAQKNPTAFYLCASSLGTDYEQYFGPGTRLTVT.

This chain links TRBV2 with TRBJ1-5; perhaps TRBD1 as D (6 bases). CDR1 and CDR2 (germline): SNHLY, FYNNEI. V lost 6 bases and J lost 5, with 23 bases in between. The CDR3 has 17 residues. The CDR3 loop reads CASRRGGATKEYQPQHF. In DNA form, the CDR3 reads TGTGCCAGCAGGAGGGGGGGGGCCACTAAGGAGTATCAGCCCCAGCATTTT.

This clone appeared once. The rearrangement links TRBV5-6 to TRBJ1-2; D possibly corresponds to TRBD1 (5 bases). This CDR3 is 14 amino acids long. Trimming pared 6 bases from V and 4 bases from J, leaving 16 bases between. The germline CDR1 and CDR2 sequences are SGHDT and YYEEEE. The DNA for the CDR3 is TGTGCCAGCACCCGGCGGGGGTCGAGCTATGGCTACACCTTC. Translation gives CASTRRGSSYGYTF.

This clone has just a few counts. The chain uses TRBV6-1 and TRBJ1-2, with a weak D call TRBD1 (6 bases). V was trimmed by 11 bases and J by 4 bases, leaving 20 bases between them. The CDR3 covers 14 residues. Germline loops: CDR1 MNHNS, CDR2 SASEGT. The chain's CDR3 is CASLGGREGYGYTF. As DNA, the CDR3 is TGTGCCTCACTGGGGGGCAGGGAGGGCTATGGCTACACCTTC.

The rearrangement joins TRBV4-3 to TRBJ2-7, with 12 nucleotides matching TRBD2. Trimming cost V 2 bases and J 6 bases; bases outside gene matches: 5. The germline V gene encodes CDR1 LGHNA and CDR2 YSLEER. The CDR3 covers 15 residues. The CDR3 reads CASSQSTSGSGEQYF. The CDR3 DNA sequence: TGCGCCAGCAGCCAATCGACTAGCGGGAGCGGCGAGCAGTACTTC.

The chain uses TRBV5-4 and TRBJ2-5; the match to TRBD2 covers 7 bases. The germline CDR1 and CDR2 sequences are SGHNT and YYREEE (reference sequence). V shed 4 bases, J shed 4 bases, and the junction held 7 bases outside the gene matches. The CDR3 covers 14 residues. CDR3 sequence: CASSDGGGPETQYF. DNA for the CDR3: TGTGCCAGCAGCGACGGGGGAGGGCCAGAGACCCAGTACTTC. Together with reference TRBV5-4 and TRBJ2-5, the CDR3 gives the full variable domain: ETGVTQSPTHLIKTRGQQVTLRCSSQSGHNTVSWYQQALGQGPQFIFQYYREEENGRGNFPPRFSGLQFPNYSSELNVNALELDDSALYLCASSDGGGPETQYFGPGTRLLVL.

This chain uses TRBV27 with TRBJ1-2; 7 nucleotides agree with TRBD1. The germline CDR1 and CDR2 sequences are MNHEY and SMNVEV (reference sequence). The V segment lost 0 bases and the J segment 4 bases; nucleotides outside the gene matches: 8. CDR3 length: 16 residues. The chain's CDR3 is CASSLSSAGQTYGYTF. DNA of the CDR3: TGTGCCAGCAGTTTATCGAGCGCGGGACAGACCTATGGCTACACCTTC.